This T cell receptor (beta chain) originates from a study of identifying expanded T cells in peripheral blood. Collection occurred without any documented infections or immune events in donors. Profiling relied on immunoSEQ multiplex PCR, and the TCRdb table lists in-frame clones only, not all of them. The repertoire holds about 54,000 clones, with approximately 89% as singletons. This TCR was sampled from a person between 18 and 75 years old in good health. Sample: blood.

This chain's CDR3 is CASSLDGLAGVQGSTDTQYF. CDR3 DNA: TGTGCCAGCAGCTTAGATGGACTAGCGGGGGTACAAGGGAGCACAGATACGCAGTATTTT. The chain links TRBV13 to TRBJ2-3, with 13 positions matching TRBD2. With 1 base clipped from V and 0 bases from J, the junction kept 10 bases outside the gene matches. This CDR3 spans 20 amino acids. The germline V gene encodes CDR1 PRHDT and CDR2 FYEKMQ (reference sequence).